A single sample is the source of the 17 T cell receptor beta chains below, sequenced in a study of cytomegalovirus exposure and HLA in healthy donors (dated by TCRdb to about 2017). The library came from the immunoSEQ multiplex PCR assay. For the multiplex PCR, a mixture combining 60 forward primers for TCR Vbeta segments and 13 reverse primers for TCR Jbeta segments was used. This immuneACCESS table, as held by TCRdb, lists in-frame sequences with V and J called but not all clones. Of the missing ones, under half trace to an unresolved V gene in checked studies; the others have no known cause. The sample yields about 190,000 clones; about 90% were counted once. The ten largest clones capture 1.3% of the sample. The sample comprised PBMCs. The receptors shown here come from a man younger than 45 in good health and CMV-seronegative.

The rearrangement uses TRBV7-2 and TRBJ1-6, with 9 nucleotides matching TRBD1. The CDR3 is 16 residues long. V trimming: 3 bases; J trimming: 9 bases; junction bases outside the gene matches: 9. Germline values: CDR1 SGHTA, CDR2 FQGNSA. CDR3 amino acids: CASSLVGRQGVSPLHF. DNA for the CDR3: TGTGCCAGCAGCTTGGTCGGGCGACAGGGGGTTTCACCCCTCCACTTT.

CDR3 region: CASSQEPVMNTEAFF. CDR3 in DNA: TGCGCCAGCAGCCAAGAGCCAGTAATGAACACTGAAGCTTTCTTT. The rearrangement joins TRBV4-3 to TRBJ1-1; D gene uncertain. The germline V gene has CDR1 LGHNA and CDR2 YSLEER. CDR3 size: 15 residues. V lost 0 bases, J lost 0 bases, and 8 bases lay in between.

Comment on this clone: A read error may account for a junction end that differs from germline. The V call is TRBV2, the J call TRBJ2-7, with a weak D call TRBD2 (5 bases). The germline gives CDR1 SNHLY, CDR2 FYNNEI. The length of the CDR3 is 13 residues. For the CDR3, the DNA is TGTGCCAGCCGTGAGGAGGTCATTGCCGAGCAGTACTTC. It encodes CASREEVIAEQYF.

The chain carries TRBV21-1 and TRBJ2-7; the D call in the table, TRBD2, was not verified against the DNA. TRBV21-1 constitutes a pseudogene. The CDR3 runs to 15 residues. This CDR3 reads CASNLPGPGSYEQYF. As DNA, the CDR3 is TGTGCCAGCAATCTACCGGGTCCCGGCTCCTACGAGCAGTACTTC.

The rearrangement links TRBV28 to TRBJ2-7, with 10 bases aligning to TRBD2. CDR1 is MDHEN and CDR2 is SYDVKM in the germline V gene. The CDR3 is made up of 15 amino acids. V shed 3 bases, J shed 7 bases, and the junction held 9 bases outside the gene matches. This CDR3 reads CASSFIASGREEQYF. For the CDR3, the DNA is TGTGCCAGCAGTTTCATTGCTAGCGGGAGAGAAGAGCAGTACTTC.

The rearrangement uses TRBV4-1 and TRBJ2-1; D unclear. CDR3 size: 14 residues. Germline V gives CDR1 MGHRA, CDR2 YSYEKL. V lost 0 bases and J 3 bases, leaving 6 bases between the germline ends. CDR3 loop: CASSQDPIYNEQFF. The CDR3 DNA follows: TGCGCCAGCAGCCAAGACCCTATCTACAATGAGCAGTTCTTC.

V gene TRBV7-9 combines with J gene TRBJ2-5; a possible D gene is TRBD1 (6 bases). The CDR3 is 14 residues long. The V end lost 4 bases, the J end lost 2 bases, and 11 bases lay between the germline ends. Germline CDR1 SEHNR, CDR2 FQNEAQ (reference sequence). The DNA for the CDR3 is TGTGCCAGCAGCTCCGCTACAGGGCAAGAGACCCAGTACTTC. Protein: CASSSATGQETQYF. Together with reference TRBV7-9 and TRBJ2-5, the CDR3 gives the full variable domain: DTGVSQNPRHKITKRGQNVTFRCDPISEHNRLYWYRQTLGQGPEFLTYFQNEAQLEKSRLLSDRFSAERPKGSFSTLEIQRTEQGDSAMYLCASSSATGQETQYFGPGTRLLVL.

The genes are TRBV25-1 and TRBJ1-2, with D possibly being TRBD1 (6 bases). V was trimmed by 7 bases and J by 2 bases, leaving 8 bases between them. From germline, CDR1 is MGHDK and CDR2 SYGVNS. The CDR3 is 12 residues long. The CDR3 bases are TGTGCCAGCACGGACAGAAACTATGGCTACACCTTC. This encodes CASTDRNYGYTF.

CDR3 nucleotide sequence: TGTGCCAGCAGTTTGTCCTACAGGGGCGTCACTGAAGCTTTCTTT. Amino acid sequence: CASSLSYRGVTEAFF. J is TRBJ1-1 and V is TRBV28, with 7 bases fitting TRBD1. The germline V gene encodes CDR1 MDHEN and CDR2 SYDVKM. The CDR3 loop spans 15 amino acids. V dropped 3 bases and J dropped 4; count of bases not matched to a gene: 8.

The chain is built from TRBV30 and TRBJ2-1; D may be TRBD1 (5 bases). The CDR3 runs 11 residues. V lost 7 bases and J lost 9, with 13 bases in between. Germline assignment: CDR1 GTSNPN and CDR2 SVGIG (reference sequence). CDR3 region: CASSGAVEQFF. DNA of the CDR3: TGTGCCTCCAGTGGGGCAGTTGAGCAGTTCTTC.

The chain joins TRBV5-8 to TRBJ1-2; TRBD1 agrees at 7 bases. V shed 4 bases and J 8 bases; nucleotides not matched to a gene: 14. CDR3 size: 15 residues. Germline values: CDR1 SGHTS, CDR2 YDEGEE. CDR3 in amino acids: CASSRTMTGRRGYTF. The DNA of the CDR3 is TGTGCCAGCAGCCGAACCATGACAGGGAGGAGAGGCTACACCTTC.

This clone was seen more than once but under ten times. This chain joins TRBV6-5 and TRBJ1-1; D ambiguous. Germline lookup yields CDR1 MNHEY and CDR2 SVGAGI. Trimming stripped 0 bases from V and 8 bases from J, with 10 bases between. The CDR3 has 13 amino acids. This CDR3 reads CASSYSGGAEAFF. Written as DNA, the CDR3 is TGTGCCAGCAGTTACTCTGGCGGAGCCGAAGCTTTCTTT.

The sample holds a few counts of this clone. The V gene is TRBV4-3, the J gene TRBJ2-1, with D possibly TRBD1 on 5 matching bases. The CDR3 covers 15 residues. Germline CDR1 and CDR2: LGHNA and YSLEER. V was cut by 6 bases and J by 10 bases, with 22 bases left in between. The CDR3 region has the DNA TGCGCCAGCAGGGTAGGGGAACGTGGGTCCCGGGAGCAGTTCTTC. This sequence encodes CASRVGERGSREQFF.

The rearrangement uses TRBV9 and TRBJ2-5; D possibly corresponds to TRBD1 (6 bases). The V end was cut by 0 bases, the J end by 5 bases, with 17 bases between. Germline V gene lookup returns CDR1 SGDLS and CDR2 YYNGEE. This CDR3 spans 16 amino acids. CDR3: CASSVVGLARGETQYF. In DNA form, the CDR3 reads TGTGCCAGCAGCGTAGTAGGTCTAGCTAGGGGGGAGACCCAGTACTTC.

V gene TRBV30 combines with J gene TRBJ1-1; no clear D. The CDR3 consists of 14 residues. Trimming pared 0 bases from V and 1 base from J, leaving 9 bases between. The germline V gene encodes CDR1 GTSNPN and CDR2 SVGIG (reference sequence). The CDR3 region has the DNA TGTGCCTGGAGTGTATACCCAGAGAACACTGAAGCTTTCTTT. Translating it yields CAWSVYPENTEAFF.

The chain carries TRBV5-1 and TRBJ2-5; the D is unclear. Germline CDR1 and CDR2: SGHRS and YFSETQ. CDR3 length equals 13 residues. V lost 0 bases and J 4 bases, leaving 7 bases between the germline ends. The DNA for the CDR3 is TGCGCCAGCAGCTTGGGGCCCCCAGAGACCCAGTACTTC. Amino acids: CASSLGPPETQYF.

The V and J genes are TRBV6-5 and TRBJ2-1, with 15 bases aligning to TRBD2. The CDR3 spans 16 residues. Germline V lookup: CDR1 MNHEY, CDR2 SVGAGI. With V trimmed by 4 bases and J by 8 bases, 6 bases remained unmatched. CDR3 in amino acids: CASSLAGLAGGYEQFF. The CDR3 region has the DNA TGTGCCAGCAGTTTGGCAGGACTAGCGGGAGGGTATGAGCAGTTCTTC.